This record looks at one T cell receptor (beta chain) sequence and its context. Its antigen is not known. These data belong to a study of cytomegalovirus exposure and HLA in healthy donors. General observations from the study: Reportedly, diagnosis of cytomegalovirus status by the classifier showed high specificity and sensitivity. Cytomegalovirus association was assigned to about 150 TCR beta chains.

The repertoire was sequenced with immunoSEQ multiplex PCR; TCRdb's copy has only in-frame clones and lacks some. In the table there are around 140,000 clones, 94% of which are singletons. The germline V gene encodes CDR1 SGHDN and CDR2 FVKESK. With 4 bases clipped from V and 1 base from J, the junction kept 2 bases outside the gene matches. This CDR3 comprises 14 residues. J is TRBJ1-1 and V is TRBV14; 8 bases agree with TRBD1. What was sequenced was PBMCs. The clonotype originates from a man younger than 35 in good health and CMV-seropositive. The CDR3 is CASSLDRGNTEAFF. For the CDR3, the DNA is TGTGCCAGCAGCCTCGACAGGGGGAACACTGAAGCTTTCTTT.